This T cell receptor beta chain was identified in a study of radiation and T cells in renal cell carcinoma. Overall study: Nephrectomy followed 15 Gy stereotactic body radiation by 4 weeks. Points from the study as a whole: Without pretreatment biopsies, baseline tumor clonotype presence was undetermined.

TCRdb keeps only in-frame clones here, not all; method: immunoSEQ multiplex PCR. The data hold approximately 140,000 clones, with about 87% observed a single time. Time point: baseline pretreatment blood. This sample's treatment: 15 Gy SBRT to primary tumor, nephrectomy 4 weeks later. Serial blood draws occurred at baseline and 2 and 4 weeks post-SBRT. The tumor was a clear cell renal cell carcinoma. The CDR3 runs 17 residues. V lost 4 bases to trimming and J lost 7 bases; unmatched junction nucleotides: 15. Germline lookup yields CDR1 SGDLS and CDR2 YYNGEE. Turning to this clone: No antigen is known for it.

This receptor was obtained from a woman in her 70s with renal cell carcinoma. The sample here was blood, taken from a patient whose treatment included radiotherapy and nephrectomy. This rearrangement joins TRBV9 to TRBJ2-1; 9 bases map to TRBD1. The CDR3 sequence: CASSIQSGTGRLNEQFF. Written as DNA, the CDR3 is TGTGCCAGCAGCATTCAGTCCGGGACAGGGAGGTTGAATGAGCAGTTCTTC.